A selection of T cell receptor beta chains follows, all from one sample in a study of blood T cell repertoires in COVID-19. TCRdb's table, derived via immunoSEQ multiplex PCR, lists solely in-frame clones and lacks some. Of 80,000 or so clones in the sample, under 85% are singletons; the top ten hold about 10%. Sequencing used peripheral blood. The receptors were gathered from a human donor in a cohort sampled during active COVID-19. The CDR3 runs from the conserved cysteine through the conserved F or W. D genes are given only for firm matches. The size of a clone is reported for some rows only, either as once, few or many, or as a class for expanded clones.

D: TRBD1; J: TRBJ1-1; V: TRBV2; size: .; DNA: TGTGCCAGCAGTGGACAGGGGATGAACACTGAAGCTTTCTTT; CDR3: CASSGQGMNTEAFF
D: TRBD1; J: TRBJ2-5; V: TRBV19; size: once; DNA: TGTGCCAGTAGTTCTGGGACAGGGCGAGAGACCCAGTACTTC; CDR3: CASSSGTGRETQYF
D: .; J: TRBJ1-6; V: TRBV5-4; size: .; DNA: TGTGCCAGCAGCTTCCGGGGAGGGGATAATTCACCCCTCCACTTT; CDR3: CASSFRGGDNSPLHF
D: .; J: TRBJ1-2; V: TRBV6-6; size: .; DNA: TGTGCCAGCAGTTACGACAGGCCCCCTTATGGCTACACCTTC; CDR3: CASSYDRPPYGYTF
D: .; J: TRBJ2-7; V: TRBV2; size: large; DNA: TGTGCCAGCAGCACAGGATTCTCCTACGAGCAGTACTTC; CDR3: CASSTGFSYEQYF
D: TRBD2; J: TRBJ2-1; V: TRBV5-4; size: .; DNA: TGTGCCAGCAGCATTGTTTCTGGACTAGCGACCTACAATGAGCAGTTCTTC; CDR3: CASSIVSGLATYNEQFF
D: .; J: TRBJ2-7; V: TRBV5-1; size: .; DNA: TGCGCCAGCAGCTTGGCCGGGGGAGGAGCCCTCTACGAGCAGTACTTC; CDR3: CASSLAGGGALYEQYF
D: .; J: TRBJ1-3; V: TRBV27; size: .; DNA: TGTGCCAGCAGCAACGGGGGGGGAAACACCATATATTTT; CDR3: CASSNGGGNTIYF
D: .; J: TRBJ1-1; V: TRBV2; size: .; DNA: TGTGCCAGCAGTGAAGGAGGGATGAACACTGAAGCTTTCTTT; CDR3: CASSEGGMNTEAFF
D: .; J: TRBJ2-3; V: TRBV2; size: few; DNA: TGTGCCAGCAGTGAAGGAAGAGCCGGGGCAGATACGCAGTATTTT; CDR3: CASSEGRAGADTQYF
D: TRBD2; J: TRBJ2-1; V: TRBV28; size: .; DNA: TGTGCCAGCAGAGTCCTAGCGGGGGGGCCGGGTGAGCAGTTCTTC; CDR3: CASRVLAGGPGEQFF
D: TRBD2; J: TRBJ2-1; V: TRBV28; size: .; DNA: TGTGCCAGCAGTTATCACTCCCCTAAGACTAGCGGGCAATTCTCCTACAATGAGCAGTTCTTC; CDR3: CASSYHSPKTSGQFSYNEQFF
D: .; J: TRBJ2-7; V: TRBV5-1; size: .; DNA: TGCGCCAGCAGCTTGATAGGGAGCCACGAGCAGTACTTC; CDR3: CASSLIGSHEQYF
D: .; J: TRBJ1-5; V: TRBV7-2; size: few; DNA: TGTGCCAGCAGCCCTGGGGGGCAGGGAGGGAGGCAGCCCCAGCATTTT; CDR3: CASSPGGQGGRQPQHF
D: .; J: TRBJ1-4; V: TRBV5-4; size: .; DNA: TGTGCCAGCAGCAGCACAGGTCAGGCAACTAATGAAAAACTGTTTTTT; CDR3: CASSSTGQATNEKLFF
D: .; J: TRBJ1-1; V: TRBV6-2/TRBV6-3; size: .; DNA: TGTGCCAGCAGTTACTCCCAGGGGCGGAACACTGAAGCTTTCTTT; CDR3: CASSYSQGRNTEAFF
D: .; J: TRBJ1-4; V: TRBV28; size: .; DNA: TGTGCCAGCAGTTTATCGCAGGGGCCGAGTGAAAAACTGTTTTTT; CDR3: CASSLSQGPSEKLFF
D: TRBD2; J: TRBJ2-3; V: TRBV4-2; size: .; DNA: TGTGCCAGCAGCCAATCGGGAGCGGGAGTGGAAGATACGCAGTATTTT; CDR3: CASSQSGAGVEDTQYF
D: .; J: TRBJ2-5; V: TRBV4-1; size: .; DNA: TGCGCCAGCAGCCAAGGAGGGAAGGGAATTAAAGAGACCCAGTACTTC; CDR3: CASSQGGKGIKETQYF
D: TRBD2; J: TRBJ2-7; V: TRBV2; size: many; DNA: TGTGCCAGCAGGCGGACTAGCGGGAGGTCCTACGAGCAGTACTTC; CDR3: CASRRTSGRSYEQYF
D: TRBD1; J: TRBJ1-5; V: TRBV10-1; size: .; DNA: TGCGCCAGCATTAACCGGGACAGGGGGGAGCAGCCCCAGCATTTT; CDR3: CASINRDRGEQPQHF
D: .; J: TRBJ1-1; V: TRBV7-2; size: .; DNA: TGTGCCAGCAGCCAAACCCCAGGGATCACTGAAGCTTTCTTT; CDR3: CASSQTPGITEAFF
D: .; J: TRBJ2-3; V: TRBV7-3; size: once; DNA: TGTGCCAGCAGCTTGAGTTATAGCACAGATACGCAGTATTTT; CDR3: CASSLSYSTDTQYF
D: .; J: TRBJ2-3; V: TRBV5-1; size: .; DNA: TGCGCCAGCAGCGCCAGGACAGCTAGCACAGATACGCAGTATTTT; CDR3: CASSARTASTDTQYF
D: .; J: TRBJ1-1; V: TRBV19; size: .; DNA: TGTGCCAGTAGTATTCGGGGAATGAACACTGAAGCTTTCTTT; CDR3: CASSIRGMNTEAFF